A selection of T cell receptor beta chains follows, all from one sample in a study of tumor and adjacent non-tumor tissue in lung cancer. MiXCR was run by TCRdb on the multiplex PCR reads, yielding one entry per CDR3 protein. Of fewer than 150,000 distinct CDR3 sequences listed, around 60% are singletons. Sequenced: lung tumor tissue. The receptors shown here come from a man aged 55 to 69 with small cell lung cancer. The CDR3 runs from the conserved cysteine through the conserved F or W. The D gene is left open where the match is weak. Clone size, where shown, is once, few, many, or a class for clones that have expanded.

j_call clone_size d_call v_call cdr3_aa cdr3_nt
TRBJ1-1 many NA TRBV29-1 CSGGNTGEAFF TGCAGCGGGGGGAACACAGGTGAAGCTTTCTTT
TRBJ1-1 once NA TRBV30 CAWSEEITVWF TGTGCCTGGAGTGAGGAGATTACAGTCTGGTTT
TRBJ2-6 once NA TRBV11-2 CASSSSARPGANILTF TGTGCCAGCAGCTCGTCAGCCAGACCTGGGGCCAACATCCTGACTTTC
TRBJ2-5 NA TRBD1 TRBV28 CASSRNRGRRATQYF TGTGCCAGCAGCCGAAACAGGGGACGGCGGGCGACCCAGTACTTC
TRBJ1-1 many NA TRBV10-3 CATQGGSDTEAFF TGTGCCACACAAGGGGGATCCGACACTGAAGCTTTCTTT
TRBJ1-1 few NA TRBV12-3/TRBV12-4 CASSAGRGGTEAFF TGTGCCAGCAGTGCCGGTAGGGGGGGCACTGAAGCTTTCTTT
TRBJ2-1 few TRBD1 TRBV28 CASSPILGQGYNEQFF TGTGCCAGCAGCCCTATACTGGGACAGGGATACAATGAGCAGTTCTTC
TRBJ2-1 many TRBD1 TRBV20-1 CSARGMAGGNNEQFF TGCAGTGCTAGAGGAATGGCAGGGGGAAACAATGAGCAGTTCTTC
TRBJ2-1 NA TRBD2 TRBV6-5 CASSGLAETDNEQFF TGTGCCAGCAGCGGACTAGCCGAAACTGACAATGAGCAGTTCTTC
TRBJ2-1 NA TRBD2 TRBV27 CASSRSGSFNEQFF TGTGCCAGCAGCCGCAGCGGGAGTTTCAATGAGCAGTTCTTC
TRBJ2-4 NA TRBD1 TRBV20-1 CSAEDDRGYIQYF TGCAGTGCTGAGGACGACAGGGGATACATTCAGTACTTC
TRBJ1-2 NA TRBD1 TRBV6-2/TRBV6-3 CASWTPGQLF TGTGCCAGTTGGACCCCGGGACAGCTCTTC
TRBJ2-2 NA NA TRBV11-2 CASSLNSAVTGELLF TGTGCCAGCAGCCTAAACAGCGCCGTCACCGGGGAGCTGTTGTTT
TRBJ2-3 NA NA TRBV20-1 CSVSLGRATDTQYF TGCAGTGTTAGTCTGGGCCGGGCCACAGATACGCAGTATTTT
TRBJ1-5 NA TRBD1 TRBV28 CASIRGQASNQPQHF TGTGCCAGCATCAGGGGGCAGGCAAGCAATCAGCCCCAGCATTTT
TRBJ2-1 few NA TRBV29-1 CSVARPSVNEQFF TGCAGCGTCGCTCGACCTAGCGTCAATGAGCAGTTCTTC
TRBJ2-2 NA NA TRBV6-2/TRBV6-3 CASRERHTGELFF TGTGCCAGCCGGGAACGACACACCGGGGAGCTGTTTTTT
TRBJ2-1 few TRBD1 TRBV6-5 CASSYTPGQGYNEQFF TGTGCCAGCAGTTACACACCGGGACAGGGATACAATGAGCAGTTCTTC
TRBJ1-4 NA NA TRBV5-5 CASSRIGGDHNEKLFF TGTGCCAGCAGCAGAATTGGGGGGGACCATAATGAAAAACTGTTTTTT
TRBJ1-4 few NA TRBV5-6 CASSFRDWTTNEKLFF TGTGCCAGCAGCTTCCGGGACTGGACAACTAATGAAAAACTGTTTTTT
TRBJ2-1 NA TRBD2 TRBV6-5 CASSLYGAGEQFF TGTGCCAGCAGCTTATATGGAGCGGGAGAGCAGTTCTTC
TRBJ2-3 many TRBD2 TRBV5-1 CASSLGLAGAGTDTQYF TGCGCCAGCAGCTTGGGACTAGCGGGAGCAGGCACAGATACGCAGTATTTT
TRBJ2-5 NA NA TRBV7-8 CTSSLVGETQYF TGTACCAGCAGCTTAGTGGGCGAGACCCAGTACTTC
TRBJ1-4 medium-sized NA TRBV6-5 CASSFREREKLFF TGTGCCAGCAGTTTCAGGGAACGTGAAAAACTGTTTTTT
TRBJ2-3 NA NA TRBV20-1 CSARDLAEAGKDTQYF TGCAGTGCTAGAGATTTAGCGGAAGCCGGAAAAGATACGCAGTATTTT
TRBJ2-2 once NA TRBV24-1 CATSAYKGDTGELFF TGTGCCACCAGTGCGTACAAAGGGGACACCGGGGAGCTGTTTTTT
TRBJ2-5 NA NA TRBV11-3 CVSSLGIAVGETQCF TGTGTCAGCAGCTTGGGTATCGCAGTAGGAGAGACCCAGTGCTTC
TRBJ1-3 NA NA TRBV11-2 CASSFTVGDTIYF TGTGCCAGCAGCTTCACGGTTGGAGACACCATATACTTT
TRBJ1-5 few NA TRBV5-5 CASRAGASNQPQHF TGTGCCAGCAGAGCGGGGGCAAGCAATCAGCCCCAGCATTTT
TRBJ2-1 NA TRBD1 TRBV24-1 CATSGTGTLLQFF TGTGCCACCAGCGGGACAGGGACCCTCCTCCAGTTCTTC
TRBJ2-7 NA NA TRBV11-2 CASSSGLTRSTYEQYF TGTGCCAGTAGCTCAGGTCTCACCAGATCGACCTACGAGCAGTACTTC
TRBJ2-6 many TRBD1 TRBV30 CAWRGTGGYSGANVLTF TGTGCCTGGAGGGGGACAGGGGGTTACTCTGGGGCCAACGTCCTGACTTTC
TRBJ1-5 NA NA TRBV29-1 CSVGDGGHQPQHF TGCAGCGTTGGTGATGGGGGTCATCAGCCCCAGCATTTT
TRBJ1-1 NA NA TRBV20-1 CSTRDQQANTEAFF TGTAGTACTAGAGATCAACAGGCGAACACTGAAGCTTTCTTT
TRBJ1-2 once NA TRBV6-5 CATCGDRPRYGYTF TGTGCCACCTGTGGAGACAGGCCTCGCTATGGCTACACCTTC
TRBJ2-2 few NA TRBV14 CASSQEGRGYTGELFF TGTGCCAGCAGCCAAGAGGGTCGGGGATACACCGGGGAGCTGTTTTTT
TRBJ2-7 once NA TRBV11-1 CASSGQGSEQYF TGTGCCAGTAGCGGTCAGGGGAGCGAGCAGTACTTC
TRBJ2-1 NA TRBD2 TRBV29-1 CCVGGLAGFRNEQFF TGCTGCGTTGGGGGGCTAGCGGGATTTCGGAATGAGCAGTTCTTC
TRBJ1-5 NA NA TRBV12-3/TRBV12-4 CASSLKGVGSRQPQHF TGTGCCAGCAGTTTAAAGGGGGTGGGAAGCAGACAGCCCCAGCATTTT
TRBJ2-1 NA NA TRBV7-8 CASSQGNGRCNEQFF TGTGCCAGCAGCCAGGGTAACGGGAGATGCAATGAGCAGTTCTTC
TRBJ1-4 NA NA TRBV29-1 CSVEDAATNEKLFF TGCAGCGTTGAAGATGCAGCAACTAATGAAAAACTGTTTTTT
TRBJ2-3 NA TRBD2 TRBV29-1 CTLETGGVDTQYF TGCACCTTAGAGACGGGAGGGGTAGATACGCAGTATTTT
TRBJ1-1 NA TRBD1 TRBV20-1 CSALRQGTTEAFF TGCAGTGCGTTACGACAGGGGACCACTGAAGCTTTCTTT
TRBJ2-1 NA NA TRBV20-1 CSARPGISYKEQFF TGCAGTGCTAGACCCGGAATCTCCTACAAAGAGCAGTTCTTC
TRBJ2-1 NA TRBD2 TRBV4-2 CASSQGAGGSYNEQLF TGTGCCAGCAGCCAAGGGGCGGGAGGAAGTTACAATGAGCAGTTATTC
TRBJ2-3 NA NA TRBV28 CDSRGRSYTDMQYF TGTGACAGCAGGGGCAGAAGCTACACAGATATGCAGTATTTT
TRBJ1-1 many TRBD1 TRBV6-2/TRBV6-3 CASRDRGEAFF TGTGCCAGCAGGGACAGGGGTGAAGCTTTCTTT
TRBJ2-5 NA NA TRBV20-1 CSARDYRGVETQYF TGCAGTGCTAGGGACTATAGGGGAGTAGAGACCCAGTACTTC
TRBJ2-7 NA NA TRBV11-2 CASSVERLSEQYF TGTGCCAGCAGCGTCGAGCGATTAAGCGAGCAGTACTTC
TRBJ2-7 NA NA TRBV12-5 CASGLIGPKRRYEQYF TGTGCTAGTGGTTTGATTGGACCGAAACGCCGCTACGAGCAGTACTTC
TRBJ2-1 NA NA TRBV6-1 CASSESQDYNEQLF TGTGCCAGCAGTGAAAGCCAAGATTACAATGAGCAGCTCTTC
TRBJ2-7 NA NA TRBV6-6 CTSTEGAGPKYEQYF TGTACCAGCACTGAGGGGGCGGGGCCTAAGTACGAGCAGTATTTC
TRBJ2-4 many TRBD1 TRBV10-3 CAISESKAGGFDIQYF TGTGCCATCAGTGAGTCGAAGGCAGGGGGCTTTGACATTCAGTACTTC
TRBJ2-1 few TRBD2 TRBV11-2 CASSTRIGTTNEQFF TGTGCCAGCAGCACCCGGATAGGGACTACCAATGAGCAGTTCTTC
TRBJ2-6 NA NA TRBV29-1 CSVDGESGANVFTF TGCAGCGTTGACGGGGAGTCTGGGGCCAACGTCTTCACTTTC
TRBJ2-5 NA TRBD1 TRBV29-1 CSVKTRTGAETQYF TGCAGCGTTAAAACCAGGACAGGTGCGGAGACCCAGTACTTC
TRBJ2-5 NA TRBD2 TRBV12-3/TRBV12-4 CTSSWTSGSQLEIQYF TGTACCAGCAGTTGGACTAGCGGGAGCCAGCTAGAGATCCAGTACTTC
TRBJ2-7 NA NA TRBV20-1 CSVWLRRSSYEQYF TGCAGTGTCTGGCTCAGGAGAAGCTCCTACGAGCAGTACTTC
TRBJ2-7 few NA TRBV7-9 CASSLMFGEQYF TGTGCCAGCAGCTTAATGTTCGGCGAGCAGTATTTC
TRBJ2-7 NA NA TRBV4-2 CASSQVGTDSYDQYF TGTGCCAGCAGCCAAGTAGGGACTGACTCCTACGATCAGTACTTC